This T cell receptor beta chain was sequenced during a study of OX40 agonist ivuxolimab in advanced cancers. Across the whole study: Each dose-escalation patient presented with hepatocellular carcinoma, melanoma, renal cell or head and neck cancer.

V gave up 6 bases and J gave up 1 base, with 6 bases separating them. This CDR3 region has 12 residues. The germline V gene encodes CDR1 MDHEN and CDR2 SYDVKM. Study conclusions and caveats: CD4+ and CD8+ blood T cells expanded clonally by week 6 at 0.1 to 3.0 mg/kg.

This clone was observed once. Antigen: not known. The cohort excluded patients with autoimmune disease history or systemic immunosuppression. TCRdb's copy holds only in-frame clones and misses some; the assay was immunoSEQ multiplex PCR. Of just over 35,000 clones in the sample, approximately 80% are singletons; the top ten hold 24%. This receptor was taken from an adult with an advanced solid tumor such as melanoma, head and neck, liver or kidney cancer. The sample in question was CD4+ or CD8+ T cells sorted from blood, obtained in a trial of the OX40 agonist ivuxolimab. The gene calls are TRBV28 and TRBJ2-5; a possible D gene is TRBD2 (5 bases). The CDR3 region is CASSSGQETQYF. The CDR3 DNA follows: TGTGCCAGCAGCAGCGGCCAAGAGACCCAGTACTTC. The full variable domain, in which reference TRBV28 and TRBJ2-5 provide the parts outside the CDR3, is DVKVTQSSRYLVKRTGEKVFLECVQDMDHENMFWYRQDPGLGLRLIYFSYDVKMKEKGDIPEGYSVSREKKERFSLILESASTNQTSMYLCASSSGQETQYFGPGTRLLVL.